One sample yielded the 17 T cell receptor beta chains listed below, sequenced in a study of radiotherapy plus CTLA-4 blockade in lung cancer. Data came from immunoSEQ multiplex PCR; TCRdb stores just in-frame clones and leaves some out. The table includes about 60,000 clones, about 72% detected once. The sequences come from peripheral blood, collected from a patient treated with radiotherapy plus ipilimumab. All receptors come from a human donor with non-small cell lung cancer whose response to radiotherapy plus ipilimumab could not be evaluated.

The V gene is TRBV4-1, the J gene TRBJ2-1; the match to TRBD2 covers 8 bases. J lost 2 bases, V lost 0 bases, and 3 bases had no gene match. This CDR3 is built from 16 residues. Germline V gene sequence: CDR1 MGHRA, CDR2 YSYEKL. The CDR3 reads CASSQDRGGTYNEQFF. The CDR3 bases are TGCGCCAGCAGCCAAGATCGGGGGGGAACCTACAATGAGCAGTTCTTC.

This rearrangement joins TRBV6-1 to TRBJ2-5, with D possibly being TRBD1 (5 bases). This CDR3 comprises 14 residues. Trimming cost V 4 bases and J 4 bases, with 13 bases left between them. CDR1 is MNHNS and CDR2 is SASEGT in the germline V gene. CDR3 nucleotides: TGTGCCAGCAGTGGGACAATCACCGCAGAGACCCAGTACTTC. Amino acids: CASSGTITAETQYF.

V and J are TRBV13 and TRBJ2-1; 9 positions agree with TRBD2. Germline V gives CDR1 PRHDT, CDR2 FYEKMQ (reference sequence). This CDR3 is 14 amino acids long. After removal of 6 bases from V and 6 bases from J, the junction contained 6 bases not matched to a gene. The CDR3, as DNA: TGTGCCAGCAGGAGAGGGACTAGCTCCAATGAGCAGTTCTTC. Translated: CASRRGTSSNEQFF.

This clone was observed a few times. The V gene is TRBV5-6, the J gene TRBJ2-7; maybe TRBD2 (6 bases). Trimming pared 3 bases from V and 5 bases from J, leaving 12 bases between. The V gene's germline CDR1 is SGHDT and CDR2 YYEEEE. The CDR3 is 13 amino acids. CDR3 in DNA: TGTGCCAGCAGCTCCGGAGGGGTCGACGAGCAGTACTTC. Amino acid sequence: CASSSGGVDEQYF.

The chain is built from TRBV5-1 and TRBJ2-7; 7 nucleotides match TRBD1. The germline gives CDR1 SGHRS, CDR2 YFSETQ. CDR3 size: 16 residues. V lost 0 bases, J lost 5 bases, and 11 bases stayed unmatched. CDR3 nucleotide sequence: TGCGCCAGCAGCTTGGAAGGGCGTCAGGGGGTCGACGAGCAGTACTTC. Its translation: CASSLEGRQGVDEQYF.

The chain carries TRBV6-5 and TRBJ1-2; TRBD1 matches at 8 bases. The germline V gene encodes CDR1 MNHEY and CDR2 SVGAGI. V lost 9 bases to trimming and J lost 5 bases; unmatched junction nucleotides: 14. This CDR3 contains 15 residues. CDR3 in DNA: TGTGCCAGTGATCGGGACAGGCGTATTGGGTATGGCTACACCTTC. Encoded protein: CASDRDRRIGYGYTF.

The chain employs TRBV11-2 and TRBJ1-2; D ambiguous. Trimming cost V 5 bases and J 3 bases, with 10 bases left between them. Germline V lookup: CDR1 SGHAT, CDR2 FQNNGV. The CDR3 has 13 residues. CDR3 protein: CASSLGLDYGYTF. CDR3 in DNA: TGTGCCAGCAGCCTAGGACTGGACTATGGCTACACCTTC. The full variable domain, rest sourced from reference TRBV11-2 and TRBJ1-2, is EAGVAQSPRYKIIEKRQSVAFWCNPISGHATLYWYQQILGQGPKLLIQFQNNGVVDDSQLPKDRFSAERLKGVDSTLKIQPAKLEDSAVYLCASSLGLDYGYTFGSGTRLTVV.

The chain couples TRBV2 to TRBJ2-2; 12 bases map to TRBD2. CDR3 size: 17 residues. Germline CDR1 SNHLY, CDR2 FYNNEI. Trimming removed 5 bases from V and 3 bases from J; junction bases left unmatched: 7. The CDR3 loop reads CASSPSRLAGDTGELFF. In DNA, the CDR3 is TGTGCCAGCAGTCCCTCCCGACTAGCGGGGGACACCGGGGAGCTGTTTTTT. Variable domain in full (rest from reference TRBV2 and TRBJ2-2): EPEVTQTPSHQVTQMGQEVILRCVPISNHLYFYWYRQILGQKVEFLVSFYNNEISEKSEIFDDQFSVERPDGSNFTLKIRSTKLEDSAMYFCASSPSRLAGDTGELFFGEGSRLTVL.

The J gene is TRBJ2-3, the V gene TRBV4-2, with D perhaps TRBD2 (6 bases). Germline V gene sequence: CDR1 LGHNA, CDR2 YNFKEQ. V was shortened by 0 bases and J by 5 bases, with 18 bases between the two germline ends. The CDR3 has 17 amino acids. The CDR3 sequence: CASSQDLSGEILDTQYF. CDR3 bases: TGTGCCAGCAGCCAAGATTTATCGGGGGAAATTCTAGATACGCAGTATTTT.

J is TRBJ2-5 and V is TRBV7-9; a weak D match, TRBD2 (6 bases). V dropped 5 bases and J dropped 0 bases, with 10 bases sitting between them. The germline V gene has CDR1 SEHNR and CDR2 FQNEAQ (reference sequence). The CDR3 is 14 amino acids. The CDR3 sequence: CASSLPGDQETQYF. Written as DNA, the CDR3 is TGTGCCAGCAGCCTCCCGGGGGACCAAGAGACCCAGTACTTC.

This clone came up once. The rearrangement joins TRBV7-2 to TRBJ2-7, with 12 bases matching TRBD1. CDR3 length: 16 residues. Germline CDR1 is SGHTA and CDR2 is FQGNSA. Losses at the gene ends were 5 bases for V and 7 bases for J; bases not matched to a gene: 12. The CDR3 reads CASSPWGQGAEGEQYF. CDR3 sequence (DNA): TGTGCCAGCAGCCCCTGGGGACAGGGGGCGGAAGGAGAGCAGTACTTC.

The chain couples TRBV5-4 to TRBJ1-2; a possible D gene is TRBD1 (5 bases). Per the germline V gene, CDR1 is SGHNT and CDR2 is YYREEE (reference sequence). The CDR3 runs to 16 residues. With 0 bases removed from V and 4 bases from J, the gap between germline ends came to 16 bases. CDR3 amino acids: CASSLDRGNLVYGYTF. The CDR3 nucleotides read TGTGCCAGCAGCTTGGATAGGGGAAATCTAGTCTATGGCTACACCTTC.

This clone has just a few counts. The rearrangement uses TRBV4-3 and TRBJ2-4; TRBD2 might be the D (6 bases). V dropped 3 bases and J dropped 5 bases, with 8 bases sitting between them. The CDR3 runs to 13 residues. Germline values: CDR1 LGHNA, CDR2 YSLEER. The CDR3 protein is CASSQDYQNIQYF. CDR3 DNA: TGCGCCAGCAGCCAGGACTACCAAAACATTCAGTACTTC.

The chain combines TRBV4-1 with TRBJ2-7, with 8 bases that match TRBD2. The CDR3 length is 17 residues. The germline CDR1 and CDR2 sequences are MGHRA and YSYEKL. V dropped 0 bases and J dropped 0; count of bases not matched to a gene: 7. Here the CDR3 DNA reads TGCGCCAGCAGCCAAGACGGTCGGGAGGGCCTCTCCTACGAGCAGTACTTC. Amino acids: CASSQDGREGLSYEQYF.

The chain links TRBV18 to TRBJ1-1; 9 bases line up with TRBD1. Germline assignment: CDR1 KGHSH and CDR2 LQKENI. The ends lost 0 bases at V and 9 bases at J; junction bases unmatched: 5. The CDR3 runs to 14 residues. The CDR3 reads CASSPPEGTGKAFF. In DNA form, the CDR3 reads TGTGCCAGCTCACCACCGGAGGGGACAGGGAAAGCTTTCTTT.

The chain couples TRBV19 to TRBJ2-6; maybe TRBD1 (6 bases). The CDR3 loop spans 15 amino acids. V was trimmed by 4 bases and J by 3 bases, leaving 10 bases between them. CDR1 is LNHDA and CDR2 is SQIVND in the germline V gene (reference sequence). Written as DNA, the CDR3 is TGTGCCAGTAGTACCAGGGGCGGTGGGGCCAACGTCCTGACTTTC. Protein sequence: CASSTRGGGANVLTF.

This chain uses TRBV18 with TRBJ1-1; D gene ambiguous. The CDR3 is 14 residues long. Germline CDR1 reads KGHSH; CDR2 reads LQKENI. Trimming took 2 bases from V and 0 from J, leaving 7 bases between them. CDR3 coding DNA: TGTGCCAGCTCACCAAACGGGATGAACACTGAAGCTTTCTTT. This encodes CASSPNGMNTEAFF.